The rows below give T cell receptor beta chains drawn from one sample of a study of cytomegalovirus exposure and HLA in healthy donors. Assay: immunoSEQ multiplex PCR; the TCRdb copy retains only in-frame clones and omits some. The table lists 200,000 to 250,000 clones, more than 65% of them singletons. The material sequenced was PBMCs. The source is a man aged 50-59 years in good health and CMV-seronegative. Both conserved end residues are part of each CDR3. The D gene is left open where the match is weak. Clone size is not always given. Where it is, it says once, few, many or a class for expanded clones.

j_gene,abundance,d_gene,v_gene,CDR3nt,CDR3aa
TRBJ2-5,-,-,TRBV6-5,TGTGCCAGCAGTTACCGGGGAACAGAGACCCAGTACTTC,CASSYRGTETQYF
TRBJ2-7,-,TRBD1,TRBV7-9,TGTGCCAGCCGCCGGACAGGACTCTACGAGCAGTACTTC,CASRRTGLYEQYF
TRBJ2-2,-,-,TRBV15,TGCGCCACCAGAGGTGGACAGAGTACCGGGGAGCTGTTTTTT,CATRGGQSTGELFF
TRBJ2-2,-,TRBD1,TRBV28,TGTGCCAGCAGTTTACGGGGACAGGGTGTTGGTTTAGGGGAGCTGTTTTTT,CASSLRGQGVGLGELFF
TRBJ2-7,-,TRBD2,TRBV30,TGTGCCTGGAGTGTATCAATGGCGAGGCTAGCGGAGACCTATTACGAGCAGTACTTC,CAWSVSMARLAETYYEQYF
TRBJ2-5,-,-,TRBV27,TGTGCCAGCAGCCCAAGGGGTCTGCAAGAGACCCAGTACTTC,CASSPRGLQETQYF
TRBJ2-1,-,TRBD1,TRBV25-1,TGTGCCAGCAGTGAATCGGGGACAGGGAGGAATGAGCAGTTCTTC,CASSESGTGRNEQFF
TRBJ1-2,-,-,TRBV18,TGTGCCAGCTCACCCTCCGGCGGGGACGGCTACACCTTC,CASSPSGGDGYTF
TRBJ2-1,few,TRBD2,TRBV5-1,TGCGCCAGCAGCTTGGAAGGGACTAGCGGCTCCTTACAGTTCTTC,CASSLEGTSGSLQFF
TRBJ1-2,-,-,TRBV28,TGTGCCAGCAGTTTATTGACGGGGGGCTACACCTTC,CASSLLTGGYTF
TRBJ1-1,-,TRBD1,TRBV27,TGTGCCAGCAGTCTCCAATTAACAGGGGGCAACACTGAAGCTTTCTTT,CASSLQLTGGNTEAFF
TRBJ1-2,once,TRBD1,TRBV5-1,TGCGCCAGCAGCCGGACAGGGGACGAAGGCTACACCTTC,CASSRTGDEGYTF
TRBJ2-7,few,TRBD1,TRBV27,TGTGCCAGCAGTTTATATGGGACAGGGACTGCAGCCATCCTCGAGCAGTACTTC,CASSLYGTGTAAILEQYF
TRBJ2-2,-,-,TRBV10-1,TGCGCCAGCGGGGACTCCGGTAGGAACACCGGGGAGCTGTTTTTT,CASGDSGRNTGELFF
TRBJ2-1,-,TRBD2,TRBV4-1,TGCGCCAGCAGCGCAACTAGCGGGCACTCCTACAATGAGCAGTTCTTC,CASSATSGHSYNEQFF
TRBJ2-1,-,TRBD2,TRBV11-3,TGTGCCAGCAGCGAACTAGCGGACAATGAGCAGTTCTTC,CASSELADNEQFF
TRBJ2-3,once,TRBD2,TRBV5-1,TGCGCCAGCAGCGAGACTAGCGGGAGGGTAGCAGATACGCAGTATTTT,CASSETSGRVADTQYF
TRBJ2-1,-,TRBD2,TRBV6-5,TGTGCCAGCAGGAATAGCGGGAGGGCCTTTGAGCAGTTCTTC,CASRNSGRAFEQFF
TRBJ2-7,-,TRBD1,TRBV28,TGTGCCAGCAGTTTTCCGACAGGGGTCTCGTACGAGCAGTACTTC,CASSFPTGVSYEQYF
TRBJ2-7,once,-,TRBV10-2,TGCGCCAGCAGTGAGTCGAAGGGCAGGGCTTGGGAGCAGTACTTC,CASSESKGRAWEQYF